This T cell receptor (beta chain) is from a study of blood T cell repertoires in COVID-19. Germline V gene sequence: CDR1 MDHEN, CDR2 SYDVKM. The CDR3 loop spans 16 amino acids. Losses at the gene ends were 4 bases for V and 3 bases for J; bases not matched to a gene: 11. Sequencing used immunoSEQ multiplex PCR; TCRdb keeps in-frame clones, though not all of them. Among some 300,000 clones listed, about nine tenths were seen once. This chain joins TRBV28 and TRBJ1-2, with 7 bases lining up with TRBD1. Sequencing was done on a sample of PBMCs or T cells enriched from blood (not recorded which). This receptor was taken from a woman aged 45-65 years who had been exposed to COVID-19. For the CDR3, the DNA is TGTGCCAGCAGTTCGCTCCGGGACAGCTTTTACTATGGCTACACCTTC. Protein sequence: CASSSLRDSFYYGYTF.